This TCR beta chain was sequenced in a study of blood T cell repertoires in COVID-19. Turning to the study itself: PBMCs, B-cell-depleted T cells, or T cells were the source of the cDNA or gDNA that made up the material.

Those enrolled in Seattle joined during active infection and were followed longitudinally afterward. In the study's own analysis: Estimates of nucleated cell counts were drawn from the amplification of reference gene primers. Clones were sequenced by immunoSEQ multiplex PCR, and TCRdb holds only the in-frame ones, with some missing. V and J calls and clone size are those listed in that table; D and trimming were worked out from the DNA. The data hold around 290,000 clones, with just over 90% observed a single time. Germline loops: CDR1 ENHRY, CDR2 SYGVKD. Trimming cost V 3 bases and J 1 base, with 3 bases left between them. This CDR3 contains 13 residues.

This chain joins TRBV10-3 and TRBJ2-2; D ambiguous. The origin of this receptor is a woman in her thirties with COVID-19, enrolled during active disease. The specimen sequenced was peripheral blood. In DNA, the CDR3 is TGTGCCATCAGTGACCAGAACACCGGGGAGCTGTTTTTT. It is translated as CAISDQNTGELFF.